The 23 T cell receptor beta chains in this list originate from one sample, sequenced in a study of T cell responses to AZD1222 COVID-19 vaccine. Assay: immunoSEQ multiplex PCR; the TCRdb copy retains only in-frame clones and omits some. Here the sample spans fewer than 120,000 clones, approximately 92% being singletons. The sequenced sample was peripheral blood, obtained 28 days after the second AZD1222 dose. The source is an adult who received the AZD1222 COVID-19 vaccine.

This chain joins TRBV7-9 and TRBJ1-2; 10 nucleotides align to TRBD1. With V trimmed by 6 bases and J by 2 bases, 12 bases remained unmatched. CDR3 length equals 17 residues. Germline V gene lookup returns CDR1 SEHNR and CDR2 FQNEAQ (reference sequence). The CDR3 reads CASSSLSGTGANYGYTF. CDR3 bases: TGTGCCAGCAGTTCACTGTCCGGGACAGGGGCAAACTATGGCTACACCTTC.

CDR3 residues: CASSEISNQPQHF. The DNA of the CDR3 is TGCGCCAGCAGTGAAATAAGCAATCAGCCCCAGCATTTT. V is TRBV10-1 and J is TRBJ1-5, with D uncertain. Trimming cost V 3 bases and J 1 base, with 4 bases left between them. Germline V gene sequence: CDR1 WNHNN, CDR2 SYGVQD (reference sequence). The CDR3 loop spans 13 amino acids.

The chain is built from TRBV10-2 and TRBJ1-1; the D gene is possibly TRBD1 (6 bases). CDR1 WSHSY and CDR2 SAAADI come from the germline V gene. V was cut by 6 bases and J by 0 bases, with 11 bases left in between. The CDR3 is 14 residues long. Here the CDR3 reads CASREQGMNTEAFF. The CDR3 DNA follows: TGCGCCAGCAGAGAACAGGGCATGAACACTGAAGCTTTCTTT.

V and J are TRBV18 and TRBJ2-1, with 7 bases aligning to TRBD1. In germline, CDR1 is KGHSH, CDR2 LQKENI. V lost 3 bases, J lost 8 bases, and 7 bases stayed unmatched. The CDR3 has 14 amino acids. The CDR3 DNA reads as TGTGCCAGCTCACCTACAGGTCAGGGGGATGAGCAGTTCTTC. It specifies CASSPTGQGDEQFF.

The V and J genes are TRBV7-3 and TRBJ1-3; no reliable D call. This CDR3 has 16 residues. Per germline, CDR1 SGHTA and CDR2 FQGTGA. The V gene lost 1 base and the J gene lost 0 bases, with 10 bases spanning the gap. This chain's CDR3 is CASSLMAAASGNTIYF. DNA of the CDR3: TGTGCCAGCAGCTTAATGGCGGCAGCCTCTGGAAACACCATATATTTT.

This clone was recorded once. CDR3 bases: TGTGCCAGCAGCACTGGACTCCGATCGGTCAATGAGCAGTTCTTC. As protein: CASSTGLRSVNEQFF. The genes are TRBV7-3 and TRBJ2-1, with D perhaps matching TRBD2 (5 bases). V was clipped by 5 bases and J by 6 bases, with 17 bases between them. The V gene's germline CDR1 is SGHTA and CDR2 FQGTGA. The CDR3 length is 15 residues.

The rearrangement links TRBV6-6 to TRBJ2-1; D is possibly TRBD2 (5 bases). CDR1 is MNHNY, CDR2 SVGAGI, per germline (reference sequence). This CDR3 is 12 amino acids long. Trimming stripped 11 bases from V and 1 base from J, with 9 bases between. The CDR3 is CAARESYNEQFF. Written as DNA, the CDR3 is TGTGCCGCGAGGGAGTCCTACAATGAGCAGTTCTTC.

The chain joins TRBV12-3 or TRBV12-4 to TRBJ1-2; TRBD1 is a possible D gene (6 bases). The CDR3 covers 13 residues. Trimming removed 3 bases at V and 4 bases at J, with 9 bases between. The CDR3 sequence is CASSLARGYGYTF. CDR3 nucleotides: TGTGCCAGCAGTTTGGCCAGGGGCTATGGCTACACCTTC.

In its sample, this clone was seen once. The genes are TRBV6-5 and TRBJ2-1; tentative D call: TRBD1 (6 bases). Germline CDR1 is MNHEY and CDR2 is SVGAGI. The V end lost 5 bases, the J end lost 6 bases, and 14 bases lay between the germline ends. The CDR3 runs to 14 residues. CDR3 bases: TGTGCCAGCAGTAGAAACAGGGTAGGCAATGAGCAGTTCTTC. This translates into CASSRNRVGNEQFF.

The rearrangement links TRBV18 to TRBJ1-1, with D possibly being TRBD1 (5 bases). The germline V gene has CDR1 KGHSH and CDR2 LQKENI. Trimming removed 4 bases at V and 3 bases at J, with 18 bases between. The CDR3 extends over 16 amino acids. Written as DNA, the CDR3 is TGTGCCAGCTCACTGGGACGGGCCGTGGCCTACACTGAAGCTTTCTTT. It yields the protein CASSLGRAVAYTEAFF.

The chain links TRBV5-6 to TRBJ2-5; 10 bases match TRBD2. Germline-derived CDR1 and CDR2 are SGHDT and YYEEEE. V gave up 5 bases and J gave up 5 bases; unmatched junction bases: 6. CDR3 length equals 14 residues. CDR3 protein: CASSSGLAAETQYF. The DNA of the CDR3 is TGTGCCAGCAGTTCCGGACTAGCGGCGGAGACCCAGTACTTC.

The CDR3 protein is CASREGGTGELFF. The CDR3 DNA is TGTGCCAGCAGAGAGGGAGGCACCGGGGAGCTGTTTTTT. The chain recombines TRBV14 with TRBJ2-2; D possibly corresponds to TRBD2 (6 bases). CDR1 is SGHDN, CDR2 FVKESK, per germline. The CDR3 length is 13 residues. Between the trimmed V and J ends, which lost 6 bases and 4 bases, there was a span of 9 bases.

The chain recombines TRBV7-9 with TRBJ1-1; 7 positions match TRBD1. V shed 5 bases, J shed 6 bases, and the junction held 6 bases outside the gene matches. Germline lookup yields CDR1 SEHNR and CDR2 FQNEAQ (reference sequence). There are 13 residues in the CDR3. DNA of the CDR3: TGTGCCAGCAGCCTTCGGGACAGTCCTGAAGCTTTCTTT. Translation: CASSLRDSPEAFF.

This sequence joins TRBV5-6 and TRBJ1-4; 7 positions agree with TRBD1. Germline V CDR1 and CDR2: SGHDT, YYEEEE. The V gene end was trimmed by 5 bases and the J gene end by 3 bases; junction bases not matched to a gene: 7. The CDR3 is 15 residues long. The CDR3: CASSSTGDPNEKLFF. In DNA form, the CDR3 reads TGTGCCAGCAGTTCTACAGGGGACCCTAATGAAAAACTGTTTTTT. The whole variable domain, filled in from reference TRBV5-6 and TRBJ1-4, reads DAGVTQSPTHLIKTRGQQVTLRCSPKSGHDTVSWYQQALGQGPQFIFQYYEEEERQRGNFPDRFSGHQFPNYSSELNVNALLLGDSALYLCASSSTGDPNEKLFFGSGTQLSVL.

The chain uses TRBV10-1 and TRBJ2-3; D remains unclear. Trimming shortened V by 7 bases and J by 2 bases, and 13 bases separated the two germline ends. This CDR3 has 14 residues. Germline lookup yields CDR1 WNHNN and CDR2 SYGVQD (reference sequence). The CDR3 region is CASTPDPDTDTQYF. CDR3 nucleotide sequence: TGCGCCAGCACTCCGGACCCAGACACAGATACGCAGTATTTT.

This clone was seen only a few times. The genes are TRBV3-1 (or the pseudogene TRBV3-2) and TRBJ2-2; TRBD2 aligns across 9 bases. The germline CDR1 and CDR2 sequences are LGHDT and YNNKEL (reference sequence). V was pared by 0 bases and J by 6 bases, with 11 bases of the junction left unmatched. The CDR3 sequence is 18 residues long. CDR3 nucleotide sequence: TGTGCCAGCAGCCAAGATCGGACCGGGACTAGCTTATCCGGGGAGCTGTTTTTT. Translated, it gives CASSQDRTGTSLSGELFF.

The CDR3 nucleotides are TGCGCCAGCAGCCTCTACAGGGACTCACCCCTCCACTTT. It is translated as CASSLYRDSPLHF. The chain joins TRBV5-1 to TRBJ1-6; D possibly corresponds to TRBD1 (6 bases). This CDR3 contains 13 residues. Germline V lookup: CDR1 SGHRS, CDR2 YFSETQ. Between the trimmed V and J ends, which lost 4 bases and 10 bases, there was a span of 12 bases. Based on the CDR3 plus reference TRBV5-1 and TRBJ1-6, the full variable domain is KAGVTQTPRYLIKTRGQQVTLSCSPISGHRSVSWYQQTPGQGLQFLFEYFSETQRNKGNFPGRFSGRQFSNSRSEMNVSTLELGDSALYLCASSLYRDSPLHFGNGTRLTVT.

The rearrangement joins TRBV5-1 to TRBJ1-2, with D possibly TRBD1 on 6 matching bases. CDR3 length: 14 residues. Per germline, CDR1 SGHRS and CDR2 YFSETQ. Trimming left V 0 bases short and J 2 bases short, with 8 bases between. The CDR3 loop reads CASSLGDTNYGYTF. As DNA, the CDR3 is TGCGCCAGCAGCTTGGGGGACACCAACTATGGCTACACCTTC.

Only one count was recorded for this clone. V gene TRBV6-6 combines with J gene TRBJ2-7, with D possibly TRBD1 on 6 matching bases. The length of the CDR3 is 14 residues. With 2 bases removed from V and 3 bases from J, the gap between germline ends came to 11 bases. Germline V gene data show CDR1 as MNHNY and CDR2 as SVGAGI (reference sequence). CDR3 amino acids: CASSYLQGSYEQYF. The CDR3 DNA follows: TGTGCCAGCAGTTACCTACAGGGCAGCTACGAGCAGTACTTC.

The CDR3 DNA follows: TGTGCCAGCAGCCCTATAATGGGGGGGAGGAATGAGCAGTTCTTC. Encoded protein: CASSPIMGGRNEQFF. The chain employs TRBV7-9 and TRBJ2-1, with 7 positions matching TRBD2. Germline V lookup: CDR1 SEHNR, CDR2 FQNEAQ (reference sequence). The CDR3 covers 15 residues. J lost 7 bases, V lost 5 bases, and 11 bases had no gene match.

This sequence joins TRBV6-6 and TRBJ1-2; TRBD1 might be the D (6 bases). There are 14 residues in the CDR3. Trimming removed 7 bases from V and 5 bases from J, with 17 bases in between. Looked up from germline, CDR1 is MNHNY and CDR2 is SVGAGI (reference sequence). The CDR3 region is CASTLGARSYGYTF. For the CDR3, the DNA is TGTGCCAGCACCCTGGGGGCACGATCTTATGGCTACACCTTC.

The rearrangement joins TRBV19 to TRBJ1-4; 8 bases are shared with TRBD1. The germline V gene encodes CDR1 LNHDA and CDR2 SQIVND (reference sequence). V lost 6 bases and J lost 8; bases outside the gene matches: 5. There are 13 residues in the CDR3. CDR3: CASRQGANEKLFF. The CDR3 coding sequence is TGTGCCAGTAGGCAGGGGGCGAACGAAAAACTGTTTTTT.

The V call is TRBV28, the J call TRBJ2-3, with 10 bases identical to TRBD1. Germline values: CDR1 MDHEN, CDR2 SYDVKM. The CDR3 loop spans 14 amino acids. V was clipped by 3 bases and J by 4 bases; unmatched bases: 1. CDR3 in DNA: TGTGCCAGCAGTTTGGACAGGGGGTCAGATACGCAGTATTTT. The encoded protein is CASSLDRGSDTQYF.